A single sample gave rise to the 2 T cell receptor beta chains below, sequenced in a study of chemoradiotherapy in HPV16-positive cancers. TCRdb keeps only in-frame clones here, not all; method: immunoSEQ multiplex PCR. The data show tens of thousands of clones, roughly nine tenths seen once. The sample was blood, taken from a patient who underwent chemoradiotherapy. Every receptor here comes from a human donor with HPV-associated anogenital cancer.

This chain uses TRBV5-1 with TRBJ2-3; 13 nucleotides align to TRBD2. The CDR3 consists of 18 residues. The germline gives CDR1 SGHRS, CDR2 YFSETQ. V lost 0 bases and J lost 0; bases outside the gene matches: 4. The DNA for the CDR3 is TGCGCCAGCAGCTTGGAACTAGCGGGGGGGTCCAGCACAGATACGCAGTATTTT. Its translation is CASSLELAGGSSTDTQYF.

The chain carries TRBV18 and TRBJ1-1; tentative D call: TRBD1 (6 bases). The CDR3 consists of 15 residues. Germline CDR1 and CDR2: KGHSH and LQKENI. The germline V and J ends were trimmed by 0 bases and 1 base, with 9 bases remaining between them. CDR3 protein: CASSPPNRANTEAFF. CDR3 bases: TGTGCCAGCTCACCACCAAACAGGGCGAACACTGAAGCTTTCTTT.